Detailed here is one TCR beta chain. What it binds is not known. The data originate from a study of vaccination and CD4 T cells after COVID-19. Study overall: Blood was drawn a median 72 days post second dose, range 14 to 241. General observations from the study: Median SARS-CoV-2-reactive clonotype numbers rose nonsignificantly, roughly 20 to 38.

The treatment denotes: approximately 9-day PBMC culture with coronavirus spike peptide pools or control peptides (ViraFEST assay). Collection of the unexposed donor's CD4+ T cells took place before the COVID-19 pandemic (2011-2018). An Oncomine TCR Beta short-read assay was used to sequence the DNA from cultured CD4+ T cells. Each CDR3 protein gets one entry after TCRdb re-called the PCR reads with MiXCR. The data show roughly 8,100 distinct CDR3 sequences, 45% to 50% seen once. The source of this sequence is a human donor in good health. Sequenced sample: CD4+ T cells from blood, cultured in vitro.

The CDR3 DNA follows: TGTGCCAGCAGCTTAGCGGGACAGGCGTCCCCTCAGCCCCAGCATTTT. As protein: CASSLAGQASPQPQHF. The chain recombines TRBV7-9 with TRBJ1-5, with 8 bases fitting TRBD1. Trimming removed 0 bases from V and 6 bases from J; junction bases left unmatched: 7. The V gene's germline CDR1 is SEHNR and CDR2 FQNEAQ (reference sequence). The CDR3 runs to 16 residues.